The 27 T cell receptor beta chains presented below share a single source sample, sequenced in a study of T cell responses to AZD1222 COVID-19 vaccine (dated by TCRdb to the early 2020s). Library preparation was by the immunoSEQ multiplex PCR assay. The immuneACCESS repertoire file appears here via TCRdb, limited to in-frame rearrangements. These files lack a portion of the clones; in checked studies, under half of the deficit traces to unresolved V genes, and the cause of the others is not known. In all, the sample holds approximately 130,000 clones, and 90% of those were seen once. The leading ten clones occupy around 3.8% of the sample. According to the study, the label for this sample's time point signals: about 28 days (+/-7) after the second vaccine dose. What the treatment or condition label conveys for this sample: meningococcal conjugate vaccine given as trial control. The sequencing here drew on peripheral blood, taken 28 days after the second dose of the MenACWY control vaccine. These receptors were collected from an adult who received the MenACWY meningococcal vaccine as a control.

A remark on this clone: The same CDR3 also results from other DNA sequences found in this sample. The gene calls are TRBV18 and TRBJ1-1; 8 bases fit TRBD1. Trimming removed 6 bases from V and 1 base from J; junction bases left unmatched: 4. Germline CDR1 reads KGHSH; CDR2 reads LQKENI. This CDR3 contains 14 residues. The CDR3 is CASSPTGGNTEAFF. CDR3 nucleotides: TGTGCCAGCTCCCCTACAGGGGGGAACACTGAAGCTTTCTTT.

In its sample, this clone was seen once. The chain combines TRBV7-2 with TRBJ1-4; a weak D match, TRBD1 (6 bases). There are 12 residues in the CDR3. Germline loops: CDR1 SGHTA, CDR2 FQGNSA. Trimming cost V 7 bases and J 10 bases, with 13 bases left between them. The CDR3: CASNRDKGKLFF. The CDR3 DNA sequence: TGTGCCAGCAACCGGGACAAAGGAAAACTGTTTTTT.

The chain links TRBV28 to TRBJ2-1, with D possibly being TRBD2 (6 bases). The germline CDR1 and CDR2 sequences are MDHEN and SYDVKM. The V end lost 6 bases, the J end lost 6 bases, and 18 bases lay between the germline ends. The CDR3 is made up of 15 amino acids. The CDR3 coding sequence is TGTGCCAGCAGCACCCCGGGACTGGGGGGCAATGAGCAGTTCTTC. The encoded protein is CASSTPGLGGNEQFF.

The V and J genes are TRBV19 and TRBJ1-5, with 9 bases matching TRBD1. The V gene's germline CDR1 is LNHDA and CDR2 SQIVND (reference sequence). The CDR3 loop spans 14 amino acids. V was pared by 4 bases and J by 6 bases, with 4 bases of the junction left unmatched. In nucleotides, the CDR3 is TGTGCCAGTAGTAATAACAGGGGGCCTCAGCCCCAGCATTTT. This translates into CASSNNRGPQPQHF.

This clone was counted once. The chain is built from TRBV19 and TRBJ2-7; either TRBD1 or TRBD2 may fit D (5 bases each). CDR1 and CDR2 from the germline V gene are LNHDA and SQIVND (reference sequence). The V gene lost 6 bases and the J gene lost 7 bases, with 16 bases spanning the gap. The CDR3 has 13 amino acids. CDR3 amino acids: CASSYDGAREQYF. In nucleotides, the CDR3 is TGTGCCAGTAGCTATGACGGGGCGAGGGAGCAGTACTTC.

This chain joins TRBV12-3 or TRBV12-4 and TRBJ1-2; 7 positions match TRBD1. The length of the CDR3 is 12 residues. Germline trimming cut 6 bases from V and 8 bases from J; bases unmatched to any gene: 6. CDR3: CASRDRVGGYTF. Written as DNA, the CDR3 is TGTGCCAGCAGAGACAGGGTGGGCGGCTACACCTTC.

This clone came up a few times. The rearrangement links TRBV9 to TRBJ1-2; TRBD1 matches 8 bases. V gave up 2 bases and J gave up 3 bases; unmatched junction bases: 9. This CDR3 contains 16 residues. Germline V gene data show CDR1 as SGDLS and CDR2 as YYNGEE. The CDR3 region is CASSVPPGQADYGYTF. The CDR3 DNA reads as TGTGCCAGCAGCGTGCCTCCGGGACAGGCGGACTATGGCTACACCTTC.

CDR3: CASSLVRGRRNEQFF. The CDR3 DNA reads as TGTGCCAGCAGCTTAGTCCGGGGGCGCCGGAATGAGCAGTTCTTC. The rearrangement uses TRBV11-2 and TRBJ2-1; the D gene could be TRBD1 or TRBD2 (6 bases each). Trimming took 1 base from V and 7 from J, leaving 14 bases between them. Germline loops: CDR1 SGHAT, CDR2 FQNNGV. The CDR3 has 15 amino acids.

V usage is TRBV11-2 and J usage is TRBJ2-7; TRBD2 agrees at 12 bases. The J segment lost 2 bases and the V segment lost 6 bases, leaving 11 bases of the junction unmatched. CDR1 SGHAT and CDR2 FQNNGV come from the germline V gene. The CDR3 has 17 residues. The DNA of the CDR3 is TGTGCCAGCAGTCGACTAGCGGGAGAAACTATGGCCTACGAGCAGTACTTC. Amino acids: CASSRLAGETMAYEQYF.

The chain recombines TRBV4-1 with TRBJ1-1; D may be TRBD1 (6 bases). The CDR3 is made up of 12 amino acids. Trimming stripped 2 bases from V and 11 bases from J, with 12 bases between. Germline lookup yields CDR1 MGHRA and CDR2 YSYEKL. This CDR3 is CASSQNTGRAFF. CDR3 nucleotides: TGCGCCAGCAGCCAAAACACAGGGAGGGCTTTCTTT.

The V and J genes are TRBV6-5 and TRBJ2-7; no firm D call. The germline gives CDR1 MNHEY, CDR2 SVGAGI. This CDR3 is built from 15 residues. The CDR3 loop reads CASSPLLIGPALQEV. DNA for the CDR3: TGTGCCAGCAGTCCACTACTAATCGGTCCAGCCCTTCAAGAGGTC.

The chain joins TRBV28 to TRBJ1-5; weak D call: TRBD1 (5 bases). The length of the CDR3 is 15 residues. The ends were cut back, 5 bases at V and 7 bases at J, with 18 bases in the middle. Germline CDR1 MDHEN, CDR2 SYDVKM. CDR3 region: CASSRRDPGGQPQHF. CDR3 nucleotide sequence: TGTGCCAGCAGTCGCCGGGACCCGGGCGGACAGCCCCAGCATTTT.

The CDR3 DNA follows: TGTGCCAGCAGCTTAGGTGTCTCGACTAGCGGGGGGGATGAGCAGTTCTTC. Translation: CASSLGVSTSGGDEQFF. J is TRBJ2-1 and V is TRBV11-3; 14 nucleotides match TRBD2. J gave up 8 bases and V 1 base, and 7 bases lay outside the gene matches. The germline gives CDR1 SGHNT, CDR2 YENEEA. The CDR3 spans 17 residues.

The CDR3 reads CASSPLPRTSGRGTTDTQYF. In DNA form, the CDR3 reads TGTGCCAGCTCACCACTTCCGAGGACTAGCGGGAGGGGGACCACAGATACGCAGTATTTT. This chain connects TRBV18 to TRBJ2-3; 15 positions match TRBD2. The CDR3 consists of 20 residues. The germline V gene has CDR1 KGHSH and CDR2 LQKENI. The ends lost 1 base at V and 2 bases at J; junction bases unmatched: 10.

CDR3 amino acids: CASSLLAEAFF. CDR3 nucleotides: TGTGCCAGCAGTTTATTGGCTGAAGCTTTCTTT. The V call is TRBV28, the J call TRBJ1-1; D uncertain. In germline, CDR1 is MDHEN, CDR2 SYDVKM. The length of the CDR3 is 11 residues. Trimming took off 1 base at V and 6 bases at J, with 3 bases between the two ends.

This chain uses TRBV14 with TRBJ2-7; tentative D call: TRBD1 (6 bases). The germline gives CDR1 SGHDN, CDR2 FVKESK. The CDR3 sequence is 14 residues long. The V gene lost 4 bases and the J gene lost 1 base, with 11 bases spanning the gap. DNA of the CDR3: TGTGCCAGCAGCCTCGGACAGATTTCCTACGAGCAGTACGTC. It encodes CASSLGQISYEQYV.

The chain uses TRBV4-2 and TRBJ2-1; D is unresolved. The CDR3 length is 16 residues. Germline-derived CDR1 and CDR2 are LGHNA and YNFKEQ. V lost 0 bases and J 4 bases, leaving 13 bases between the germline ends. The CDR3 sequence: CASSQESHATYNEQFF. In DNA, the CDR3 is TGTGCCAGCAGCCAAGAATCCCACGCGACTTACAATGAGCAGTTCTTC.

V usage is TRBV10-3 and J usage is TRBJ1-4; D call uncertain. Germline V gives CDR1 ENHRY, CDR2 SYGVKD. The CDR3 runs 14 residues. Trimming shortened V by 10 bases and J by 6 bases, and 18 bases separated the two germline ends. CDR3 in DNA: TGTGCCACCTCCCCGTCGGGAGACTATGAAAAACTGTTTTTT. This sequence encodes CATSPSGDYEKLFF.

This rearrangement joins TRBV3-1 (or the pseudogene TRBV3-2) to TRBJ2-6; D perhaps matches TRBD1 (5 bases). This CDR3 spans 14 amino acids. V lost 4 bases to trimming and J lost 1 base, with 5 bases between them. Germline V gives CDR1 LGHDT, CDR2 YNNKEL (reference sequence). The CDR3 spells CASSRTSGANVLTF. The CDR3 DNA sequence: TGTGCCAGCAGCCGGACATCTGGGGCCAACGTCCTGACTTTC.

The CDR3 nucleotides are TGTGCCAGCAGTTACCCCAGGGAACGCTACTCCTACGAGCAGTACTTC. Its protein product is CASSYPRERYSYEQYF. The chain recombines TRBV6-5 with TRBJ2-7; tentative D call: TRBD1 (5 bases). The germline V and J ends were trimmed by 2 bases and 0 bases, with 14 bases remaining between them. This CDR3 comprises 16 residues. Germline CDR1 MNHEY, CDR2 SVGAGI.

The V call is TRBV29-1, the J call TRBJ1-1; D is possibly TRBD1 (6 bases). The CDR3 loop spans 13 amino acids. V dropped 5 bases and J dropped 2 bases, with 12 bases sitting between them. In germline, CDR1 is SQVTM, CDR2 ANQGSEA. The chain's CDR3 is CSVSDRLNTEAFF. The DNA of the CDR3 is TGCAGCGTTTCCGACAGGTTAAACACTGAAGCTTTCTTT.

The CDR3 protein is CASSSGTGGTETQYF. Written as DNA, the CDR3 is TGCGCCAGCAGTTCCGGGACAGGGGGGACGGAGACCCAGTACTTC. This chain uses TRBV10-1 with TRBJ2-5, with 11 bases matching TRBD1. With 5 bases clipped from V and 5 bases from J, the junction kept 7 bases outside the gene matches. The CDR3 contains 15 residues. Germline CDR1 reads WNHNN; CDR2 reads SYGVQD (reference sequence).

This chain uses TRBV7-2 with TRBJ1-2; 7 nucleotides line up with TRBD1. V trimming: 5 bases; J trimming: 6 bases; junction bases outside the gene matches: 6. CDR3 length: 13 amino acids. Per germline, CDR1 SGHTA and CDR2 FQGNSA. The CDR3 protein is CASSKTGMDGYTF. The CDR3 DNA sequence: TGTGCCAGCAGCAAGACAGGGATGGATGGCTACACCTTC.

For the CDR3, the DNA is TGTGCCACCAGCAGAGATACCGGGGCGGGCCAAGAGACCCAGTACTTC. Amino acids: CATSRDTGAGQETQYF. The rearrangement joins TRBV15 to TRBJ2-5; D might be TRBD1 or TRBD2, each matching 5 bases. Deletions cut 0 bases from V and 1 base from J, with 12 bases between. The V gene's germline CDR1 is LNHNV and CDR2 YYDKDF (reference sequence). The CDR3 has 16 amino acids.

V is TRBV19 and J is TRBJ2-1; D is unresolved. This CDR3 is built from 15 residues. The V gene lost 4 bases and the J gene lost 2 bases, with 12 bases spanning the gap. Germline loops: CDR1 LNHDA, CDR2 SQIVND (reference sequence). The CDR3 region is CASSSGVETYNEQFF. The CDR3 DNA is TGTGCCAGTAGTAGTGGCGTGGAGACCTACAATGAGCAGTTCTTC. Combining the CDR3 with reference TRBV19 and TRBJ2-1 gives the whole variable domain DGGITQSPKYLFRKEGQNVTLSCEQNLNHDAMYWYRQDPGQGLRLIYYSQIVNDFQKGDIAEGYSVSREKKESFPLTVTSAQKNPTAFYLCASSSGVETYNEQFFGPGTRLTVL.

This CDR3 is CATRSGTGGDYGYTF. In DNA, the CDR3 is TGTGCCACCAGAAGCGGGACAGGGGGGGACTATGGCTACACCTTC. The genes are TRBV7-6 and TRBJ1-2; 11 positions match TRBD1. V lost 10 bases to trimming and J lost 3 bases; unmatched junction nucleotides: 10. The CDR3 runs 15 residues. Germline CDR1 SGHVS, CDR2 FNYEAQ.

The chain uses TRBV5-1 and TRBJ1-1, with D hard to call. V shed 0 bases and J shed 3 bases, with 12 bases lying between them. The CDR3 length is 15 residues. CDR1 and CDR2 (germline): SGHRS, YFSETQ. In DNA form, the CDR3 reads TGCGCCAGCAGCTTGGACGGGGAGATAGACACTGAAGCTTTCTTT. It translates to CASSLDGEIDTEAFF.